The following is a T cell receptor beta chain sequence with its context. Germline trimming cut 2 bases from V and 6 bases from J; bases unmatched to any gene: 2. From germline, CDR1 is ENHRY and CDR2 SYGVKD. CDR3 length: 14 amino acids. Measured with immunoSEQ multiplex PCR; TCRdb has only the in-frame clones, and not every one. In the table there are 150,000 or so clones, over 80% of which are singletons. The data are from a study of blood T cell repertoires in COVID-19. Turning to the study itself: The study drew acute and convalescent COVID-19 samples from the United States, Italy and Spain. PBMCs, B-cell-depleted T cells, or T cells were the source of the cDNA or gDNA that made up the material.

V usage is TRBV10-3 and J usage is TRBJ2-3; 10 nucleotides line up with TRBD1. The sequence derives from a man younger than 45 with COVID-19, enrolled during active disease. The sequenced material came from peripheral blood. The CDR3 sequence: CAISEGQGVDTQYF. DNA for the CDR3: TGTGCCATCAGTGAGGGACAGGGGGTGGATACGCAGTATTTT.